What follows are 21 T cell receptor beta chains derived from one specimen sequenced in a study of T cells in Graves' hyperthyroidism and ophthalmopathy. The investigators amplified TCR beta CDR3 regions from RNA transcripts. The HTBI set primed first-round TCR CDR3 RT-PCR. TCRdb redid the calling of the multiplex PCR reads with MiXCR, one entry per CDR3 protein. Of about 640,000 distinct CDR3 sequences in the sample, less than 25% were seen once. Sequenced input: blood. These receptors were taken from a man younger than 45 with Graves' ophthalmopathy.

This rearrangement joins TRBV18 to TRBJ1-3, with D possibly being TRBD1 (6 bases). The V gene lost 2 bases and the J gene lost 8 bases, with 16 bases spanning the gap. The CDR3 length is 15 residues. Per germline, CDR1 KGHSH and CDR2 LQKENI. CDR3 sequence: CASSPTRGGSDTIYF. DNA of the CDR3: TGTGCCAGCTCACCAACACGGGGGGGCTCGGACACCATATATTTT.

This clonotype was picked up many times. The gene calls are TRBV20-1 and TRBJ2-5; D is uncertain. V lost 6 bases to trimming and J lost 0 bases, with 2 bases between them. The length of the CDR3 is 10 residues. Germline V gene data show CDR1 as DFQATT and CDR2 as SNEGSKA (reference sequence). In DNA, the CDR3 is TGCAGTGCCCACCAAGAGACCCAGTACTTC. As protein: CSAHQETQYF.

This clonotype occurred once. A single base separates this from a much larger clone, so it may be a read error. The genes are TRBV30 and TRBJ2-7; D perhaps matches TRBD2 (5 bases). The CDR3 is 13 residues long. V lost 1 base and J lost 8, with 15 bases in between. Germline values: CDR1 GTSNPN, CDR2 SVGIG (reference sequence). CDR3 sequence reads: CAWSGEQSTKQYF. DNA for the CDR3: TGTGCCTGGAGTGGGGAGCAATCTACTAAGCAGTACTTC.

The rearrangement uses TRBV9 and TRBJ2-7; TRBD1 matches 8 bases. V lost 3 bases to trimming and J lost 3 bases; unmatched junction nucleotides: 8. CDR1 and CDR2 (germline): SGDLS, YYNGEE. The CDR3 runs to 15 residues. CDR3 nucleotide sequence: TGTGCCAGCAGCGAGGGACAGGCTACAAGCTACGAGCAGTACTTC. Translated, it gives CASSEGQATSYEQYF.

This sequence joins TRBV6-1 and TRBJ1-2, with D tentatively TRBD1 (5 bases). This CDR3 comprises 12 residues. V was shortened by 8 bases and J by 6 bases, with 13 bases between the two germline ends. The germline V gene encodes CDR1 MNHNS and CDR2 SASEGT. CDR3 sequence: CASPGTANGYTF. CDR3 sequence (DNA): TGTGCCAGCCCCGGGACCGCGAATGGCTACACCTTC.

This clonotype was recorded a few times. The chain combines TRBV6-1 with TRBJ2-5; 8 bases map to TRBD1. The CDR3 totals 17 residues. V was pared by 1 base and J by 4 bases, with 11 bases of the junction left unmatched. Germline V gene data show CDR1 as MNHNS and CDR2 as SASEGT. In DNA form, the CDR3 reads TGTGCCAGCAGTGAAGACTTTTGGGACAGGTTCAGAGAGACCCAGTACTTC. Its protein product is CASSEDFWDRFRETQYF.

This sequence joins TRBV20-1 and TRBJ1-1, with 7 bases aligning to TRBD1. The V gene end was trimmed by 6 bases and the J gene end by 0 bases; junction bases not matched to a gene: 4. CDR3 length equals 13 residues. Germline CDR1 reads DFQATT; CDR2 reads SNEGSKA (reference sequence). CDR3 residues: CSATGQMNTEAFF. CDR3 DNA sequence: TGCAGTGCAACGGGACAGATGAACACTGAAGCTTTCTTT.

The genes are TRBV12-3 or TRBV12-4 and TRBJ1-2, with D perhaps matching TRBD1 (6 bases). The CDR3 loop spans 16 amino acids. The V and J ends lost 0 bases and 0 bases respectively, with 11 bases between them. The CDR3 reads CASSLAGTQPNYGYTF. CDR3 DNA sequence: TGTGCCAGCAGTTTAGCTGGGACACAACCTAACTATGGCTACACCTTC.

This clonotype showed up just a few times. The chain couples TRBV6-2 or TRBV6-3 to TRBJ2-7; D not certain. Trimming stripped 6 bases from V and 4 bases from J, with 10 bases between. Germline CDR1 reads MNHEY; CDR2 reads SVGEGT. The CDR3 runs to 12 residues. CDR3 amino acids: CASSNTLYEQYF. CDR3 nucleotides: TGTGCCAGCAGCAATACCCTGTACGAGCAGTACTTC.

There are a few counts of this clonotype. This chain connects TRBV4-1 to TRBJ1-1; D gene ambiguous. This CDR3 is 14 amino acids long. Deletions cut 0 bases from V and 4 bases from J, with 9 bases between. Germline assignment: CDR1 MGHRA and CDR2 YSYEKL. The DNA for the CDR3 is TGCGCCAGCAGCCAAGAGGGGTTCGTCACTGAAGCTTTCTTT. It translates to CASSQEGFVTEAFF.

Remarks on this clonotype: A much more abundant neighbour one base away suggests this may be a read error. The CDR3 region is CSAQGQIHEQYF. The CDR3 nucleotides read TGCAGTGCCCAGGGACAAATCCACGAGCAGTACTTC. This rearrangement joins TRBV20-1 to TRBJ2-7; tentative D call: TRBD1 (6 bases). Germline V gives CDR1 DFQATT, CDR2 SNEGSKA (reference sequence). Deletions cut 6 bases from V and 5 bases from J, with 14 bases between. This CDR3 comprises 12 residues.

This chain connects TRBV2 to TRBJ2-6; the D gene is possibly TRBD2 (6 bases). CDR1 is SNHLY and CDR2 is FYNNEI in the germline V gene. Trimming stripped 7 bases from V and 0 bases from J, with 13 bases between. The CDR3 contains 16 residues. CDR3 nucleotide sequence: TGTGCCAGCACCGGAGGGGTGGACTCTGGGGCCAACGTCCTGACTTTC. Translated, it gives CASTGGVDSGANVLTF.

The sample holds a few counts of this clonotype. V is TRBV6-2 or TRBV6-3 and J is TRBJ2-7; D unclear. The CDR3 contains 14 residues. The V gene lost 7 bases and the J gene lost 3 bases, with 16 bases spanning the gap. Germline V gives CDR1 MNHEY, CDR2 SVGEGT. CDR3 sequence reads: CASTQDRPLYEQYF. CDR3 bases: TGTGCCAGCACCCAGGACCGGCCCCTCTACGAGCAGTACTTC.

This clonotype was recorded many times. The chain joins TRBV7-2 to TRBJ1-5; unclear D gene. CDR3 size: 12 residues. Trimming shortened V by 2 bases and J by 11 bases, and 10 bases separated the two germline ends. Germline V gives CDR1 SGHTA, CDR2 FQGNSA. Written as DNA, the CDR3 is TGTGCCAGCAGCTTATCTTGTGTGGCCCAGCATTTT. Translated: CASSLSCVAQHF.

This clonotype was counted between two and nine times. This chain connects TRBV30 to TRBJ2-5; D could derive from TRBD1 or TRBD2 (5 bases each). Germline assignment: CDR1 GTSNPN and CDR2 SVGIG (reference sequence). The V end was cut by 2 bases, the J end by 14 bases, with 21 bases between. The CDR3 length is 13 residues. The CDR3 DNA is TGTGCCTGGAGTAAGCAGGGCTTGGCGGGTCCATACTTC. Amino acid sequence: CAWSKQGLAGPYF.

The V call is TRBV6-1, the J call TRBJ1-2; 8 positions match TRBD1. V shed 6 bases and J 3 bases; nucleotides not matched to a gene: 3. Germline CDR1 and CDR2: MNHNS and SASEGT. The CDR3 runs 13 residues. The CDR3 is CASRKTGDYGYTF. In DNA form, the CDR3 reads TGTGCCAGCAGAAAGACAGGGGACTATGGCTACACCTTC.

This chain joins TRBV6-1 and TRBJ1-1, with TRBD1 as a possible D gene (5 bases). The CDR3 contains 12 residues. V shed 6 bases and J shed 5 bases, with 10 bases lying between them. The germline CDR1 and CDR2 sequences are MNHNS and SASEGT. CDR3: CASRVTGTEAFF. CDR3 nucleotide sequence: TGTGCCAGCAGAGTTACAGGAACTGAAGCTTTCTTT.

This sequence joins TRBV4-1 and TRBJ1-4, with D possibly matching TRBD1 (5 bases). In germline, CDR1 is MGHRA, CDR2 YSYEKL. The CDR3 consists of 16 residues. Trimming removed 4 bases at V and 0 bases at J, with 12 bases between. DNA for the CDR3: TGCGCCAGCAGCCGCCGGGACCGAACAACTAATGAAAAACTGTTTTTT. Its protein is CASSRRDRTTNEKLFF.

This clonotype was seen only a few times. The chain carries TRBV15 and TRBJ2-3; no definite D call. The CDR3 sequence is 13 residues long. Trimming cost V 1 base and J 4 bases, with 6 bases left between them. Germline loops: CDR1 LNHNV, CDR2 YYDKDF (reference sequence). CDR3 sequence reads: CATSRGHSDTQYF. The CDR3 DNA reads TGTGCCACCAGCAGAGGTCACTCAGATACGCAGTATTTT.

A single count supports this clonotype. This chain connects TRBV10-3 to TRBJ2-5, with D hard to call. The CDR3 is made up of 15 amino acids. Germline-derived CDR1 and CDR2 are ENHRY and SYGVKD. Trimming took off 3 bases at V and 5 bases at J, with 16 bases between the two ends. The chain's CDR3 is CAISEGYSPAETQYF. Written as DNA, the CDR3 is TGTGCCATCAGTGAAGGGTACAGCCCTGCCGAGACCCAGTACTTC.

This clonotype was detected only a few times. J is TRBJ2-2 and V is TRBV27; D remains ambiguous. Germline assignment: CDR1 MNHEY and CDR2 SMNVEV (reference sequence). Trimming took off 2 bases at V and 9 bases at J, with 13 bases between the two ends. This CDR3 spans 14 amino acids. The CDR3 loop reads CASSLLGFTRELFF. In DNA form, the CDR3 reads TGTGCCAGCAGTTTACTGGGATTTACGAGGGAGCTGTTTTTT.